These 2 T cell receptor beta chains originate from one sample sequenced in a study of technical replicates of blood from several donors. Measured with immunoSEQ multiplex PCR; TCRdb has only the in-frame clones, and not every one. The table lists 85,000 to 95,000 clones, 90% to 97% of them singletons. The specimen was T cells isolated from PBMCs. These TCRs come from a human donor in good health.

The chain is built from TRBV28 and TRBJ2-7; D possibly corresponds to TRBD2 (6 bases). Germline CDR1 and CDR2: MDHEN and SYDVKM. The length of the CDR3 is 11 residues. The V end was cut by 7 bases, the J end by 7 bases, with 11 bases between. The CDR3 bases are TGTGCCAGCACCGCGGGAAGGGAGCAGTACTTC. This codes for CASTAGREQYF.

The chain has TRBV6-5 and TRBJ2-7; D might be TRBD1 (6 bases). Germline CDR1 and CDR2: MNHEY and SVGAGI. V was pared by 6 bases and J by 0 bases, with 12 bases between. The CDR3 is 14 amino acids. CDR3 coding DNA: TGTGCCAGCAGAGATACAGGGATCTCCTACGAGCAGTACTTC. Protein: CASRDTGISYEQYF.